These 18 T cell receptor beta chains came from one sample sequenced in a study of human T cells and chemical hapten exposure. MiXCR was run by TCRdb on the 5' RACE reads, yielding one entry per CDR3 protein. The repertoire holds 70,000 to 85,000 distinct CDR3 sequences, with more than 15% as singletons. Total RNA was extracted from unfractionated whole blood. The receptors stem from a female donor in good health.

The sample holds many counts of this clonotype. This rearrangement joins TRBV7-2 to TRBJ2-3; D might be TRBD1 (6 bases). The ends were cut back, 5 bases at V and 3 bases at J, with 9 bases in the middle. This CDR3 comprises 13 residues. Germline V gene lookup returns CDR1 SGHTA and CDR2 FQGNSA. CDR3 DNA sequence: TGTGCCAGCAGCCCAGGACAGACAGATACGCAGTATTTT. Translating gives CASSPGQTDTQYF.

The sample holds many counts of this clonotype. The chain couples TRBV20-1 to TRBJ2-1, with 10 bases identical to TRBD2. The germline CDR1 and CDR2 sequences are DFQATT and SNEGSKA (reference sequence). Unmatched junction bases numbered 10, after V lost 1 base and J lost 7 bases. This CDR3 comprises 16 residues. CDR3 loop: CSARVSQREGMNEQFF. CDR3 bases: TGCAGTGCTAGAGTTAGCCAGCGGGAGGGTATGAATGAGCAGTTCTTC.

The chain links TRBV7-6 to TRBJ1-6, with D possibly matching TRBD1 (6 bases). Looked up from germline, CDR1 is SGHVS and CDR2 is FNYEAQ. The V end was cut by 5 bases, the J end by 7 bases, with 15 bases between. The CDR3 is 15 residues long. The CDR3 spells CASSPQRGANSPLHF. CDR3 coding DNA: TGTGCCAGCAGCCCGCAGAGGGGGGCAAATTCACCCCTCCACTTT.

This clonotype was seen only a few times. The V and J genes are TRBV5-5 and TRBJ2-3, with D perhaps TRBD2 (6 bases). V lost 7 bases and J lost 2, with 8 bases in between. CDR3 size: 12 residues. Germline V gene sequence: CDR1 SGHKS, CDR2 YYEKEE (reference sequence). The CDR3, as DNA: TGTGCCAGCGGAGGGGACACAGATACGCAGTATTTT. As protein: CASGGDTDTQYF.

The chain employs TRBV12-3 or TRBV12-4 and TRBJ1-6; D perhaps matches TRBD1 (5 bases). CDR3 length equals 14 residues. Trimming shortened V by 6 bases and J by 8 bases, and 14 bases separated the two germline ends. CDR3 residues: CASRADSSHSPLHF. The CDR3 DNA reads TGTGCCAGCAGAGCTGACAGTTCCCATTCACCCCTCCACTTT.

The table lists this clonotype with a few counts. This chain connects TRBV2 to TRBJ2-7, with a possible D match to TRBD1 (6 bases). The germline gives CDR1 SNHLY, CDR2 FYNNEI. V lost 5 bases to trimming and J lost 0 bases, with 11 bases between them. The CDR3 sequence is 14 residues long. The CDR3 is CASSPTGSSYEQYF. The CDR3 nucleotides are TGTGCCAGCAGTCCTACAGGGAGCTCCTACGAGCAGTACTTC.

This clonotype appeared a few times. This chain links TRBV20-1 with TRBJ2-1; D is perhaps TRBD1 or TRBD2 (5 bases each). Germline CDR1 DFQATT, CDR2 SNEGSKA (reference sequence). V was trimmed by 3 bases and J by 8 bases, leaving 17 bases between them. The CDR3 is 14 amino acids. The DNA of the CDR3 is TGCAGTGCTAGTCAACTAGGGGAGAGCGATGAGCAGTTCTTC. It specifies CSASQLGESDEQFF.

J is TRBJ2-5 and V is TRBV2; perhaps TRBD2 as D (6 bases). The CDR3 covers 12 residues. The V end lost 8 bases, the J end lost 0 bases, and 7 bases lay between the germline ends. Per germline, CDR1 SNHLY and CDR2 FYNNEI. CDR3 in amino acids: CASGGNQETQYF. DNA of the CDR3: TGTGCCAGCGGGGGGAACCAAGAGACCCAGTACTTC.

CDR3 region: CASSPALADTQYF. CDR3 coding DNA: TGTGCCAGCTCACCCGCCCTCGCGGATACGCAGTATTTT. This chain connects TRBV18 to TRBJ2-3; D is uncertain. Germline-derived CDR1 and CDR2 are KGHSH and LQKENI. The V end lost 3 bases, the J end lost 6 bases, and 10 bases lay between the germline ends. This CDR3 region has 13 residues.

The V call is TRBV5-6, the J call TRBJ1-3; a possible D gene is TRBD1 (5 bases). Trimming took off 2 bases at V and 2 bases at J, with 8 bases between the two ends. Looked up from germline, CDR1 is SGHDT and CDR2 is YYEEEE. The CDR3 length is 14 residues. The CDR3 is CASSFPGAGNTIYF. Written as DNA, the CDR3 is TGTGCCAGCAGCTTTCCGGGGGCTGGAAACACCATATATTTT.

This clonotype turned up a few times. V gene TRBV25-1 combines with J gene TRBJ1-4; TRBD1 might be the D (5 bases). The CDR3 is 16 residues long. CDR1 is MGHDK, CDR2 SYGVNS, per germline. Trimming pared 3 bases from V and 0 bases from J, leaving 11 bases between. CDR3 in DNA: TGTGCCAGCAGTGAGGCTCGGGGGGCAACTAATGAAAAACTGTTTTTT. Its translation: CASSEARGATNEKLFF.

The V and J genes are TRBV5-4 and TRBJ1-2; D remains ambiguous. Germline lookup yields CDR1 SGHNT and CDR2 YYREEE (reference sequence). This CDR3 spans 13 amino acids. V shed 0 bases and J shed 3 bases, with 6 bases lying between them. CDR3 amino acids: CASSLEGHYGYTF. The CDR3 DNA reads as TGTGCCAGCAGCTTGGAAGGGCACTATGGCTACACCTTC. The full variable domain, in which reference TRBV5-4 and TRBJ1-2 provide the parts outside the CDR3, is ETGVTQSPTHLIKTRGQQVTLRCSSQSGHNTVSWYQQALGQGPQFIFQYYREEENGRGNFPPRFSGLQFPNYSSELNVNALELDDSALYLCASSLEGHYGYTFGSGTRLTVV.

This clonotype was seen more than once but under ten times. The rearrangement uses TRBV5-1 and TRBJ2-3, with D possibly TRBD2 on 5 matching bases. V lost 2 bases and J lost 0, with 10 bases in between. Germline V lookup: CDR1 SGHRS, CDR2 YFSETQ. The CDR3 totals 15 residues. The CDR3, as DNA: TGCGCCAGCAGCTTTAGCGACGCTAGCACAGATACGCAGTATTTT. It encodes CASSFSDASTDTQYF.

This clonotype was detected ten times or more. V gene TRBV18 combines with J gene TRBJ1-2; 9 bases are a match to TRBD1. Germline trimming cut 3 bases from V and 0 bases from J; bases unmatched to any gene: 8. Germline V gives CDR1 KGHSH, CDR2 LQKENI. The CDR3 runs 17 residues. CDR3 DNA: TGTGCCAGCTCACCCCTAAAGGGGACAGGGCCTAACTATGGCTACACCTTC. Translating it yields CASSPLKGTGPNYGYTF.

This clonotype has only a few counts. The chain links TRBV3-1 to TRBJ2-7; a possible D gene is TRBD1 (6 bases). Trimming took 4 bases from V and 2 from J, leaving 12 bases between them. This CDR3 comprises 14 residues. Germline assignment: CDR1 LGHDT and CDR2 YNNKEL (reference sequence). The CDR3 DNA is TGTGCCAGCAGCCCGGGACACCGGACCTACGAGCAGTACTTC. Amino acid sequence: CASSPGHRTYEQYF.

V is TRBV12-3 or TRBV12-4 and J is TRBJ2-2; 8 positions match TRBD1. The CDR3 runs 16 residues. V dropped 1 base and J dropped 5; count of bases not matched to a gene: 6. The CDR3 here is CASSLGAGQGTGELFF. CDR3 nucleotide sequence: TGTGCCAGCAGTTTAGGGGCTGGACAGGGAACCGGGGAGCTGTTTTTT.

In this sample, this clonotype turned up once. V and J are TRBV6-2 or TRBV6-3 and TRBJ2-1; TRBD2 matches 8 bases. This CDR3 has 14 residues. The V gene's germline CDR1 is MNHEY and CDR2 SVGEGT. The J segment lost 0 bases and the V segment lost 8 bases, leaving 3 bases of the junction unmatched. Here the CDR3 reads CASATSDSYNEQFF. The CDR3 nucleotides are TGTGCCAGCGCGACTAGCGACTCCTACAATGAGCAGTTCTTC.

V usage is TRBV30 and J usage is TRBJ1-1, with D tentatively TRBD1 (5 bases). This CDR3 is 12 amino acids long. The V end was cut by 3 bases, the J end by 5 bases, with 10 bases between. Germline lookup yields CDR1 GTSNPN and CDR2 SVGIG (reference sequence). This chain's CDR3 is CAWRTRGTEAFF. The DNA of the CDR3 is TGTGCCTGGAGGACTAGGGGAACTGAAGCTTTCTTT.